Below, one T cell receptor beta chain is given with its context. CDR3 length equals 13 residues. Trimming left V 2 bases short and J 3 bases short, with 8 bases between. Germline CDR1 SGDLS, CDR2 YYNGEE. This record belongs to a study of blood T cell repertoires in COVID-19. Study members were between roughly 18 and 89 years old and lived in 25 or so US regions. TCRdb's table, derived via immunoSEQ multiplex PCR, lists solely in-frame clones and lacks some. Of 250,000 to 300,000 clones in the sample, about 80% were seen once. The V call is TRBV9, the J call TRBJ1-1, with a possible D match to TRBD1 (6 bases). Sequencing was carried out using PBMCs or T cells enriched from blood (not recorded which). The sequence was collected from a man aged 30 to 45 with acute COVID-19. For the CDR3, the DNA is TGTGCCAGCAGCGTTAAGGGGGACACTGAAGCTTTCTTT. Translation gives CASSVKGDTEAFF.